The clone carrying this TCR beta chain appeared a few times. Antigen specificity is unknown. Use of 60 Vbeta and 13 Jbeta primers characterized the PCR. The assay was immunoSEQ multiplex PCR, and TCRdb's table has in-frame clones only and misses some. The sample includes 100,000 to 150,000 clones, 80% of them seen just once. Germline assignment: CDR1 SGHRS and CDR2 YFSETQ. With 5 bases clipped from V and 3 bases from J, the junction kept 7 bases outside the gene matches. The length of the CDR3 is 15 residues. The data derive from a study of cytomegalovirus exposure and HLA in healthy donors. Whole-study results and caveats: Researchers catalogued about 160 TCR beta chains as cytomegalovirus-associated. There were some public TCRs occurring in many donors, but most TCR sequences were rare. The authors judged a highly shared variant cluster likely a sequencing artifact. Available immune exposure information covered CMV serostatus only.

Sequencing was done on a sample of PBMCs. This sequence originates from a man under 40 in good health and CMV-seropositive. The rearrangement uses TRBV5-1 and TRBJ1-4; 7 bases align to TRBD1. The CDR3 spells CASRNDRAPNEKLFF. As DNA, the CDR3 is TGCGCCAGCAGAAACGACAGGGCCCCTAATGAAAAACTGTTTTTT.